Detailed here is one T cell receptor beta chain. Measured with immunoSEQ multiplex PCR; TCRdb has only the in-frame clones, and not every one. This repertoire shows about 64,000 clones, 92% found once; its top ten account for approximately 1.5%. CDR1 SGHNT and CDR2 YYREEE come from the germline V gene (reference sequence). Trimming removed 0 bases from V and 6 bases from J; junction bases left unmatched: 5. The CDR3 is 15 amino acids. The data derive from a study of T cell changes during pregnancy in multiple sclerosis. The sequence derives from a female donor with multiple sclerosis, enrolled in a pregnancy study. The chain is built from TRBV5-4 and TRBJ2-1; 8 bases map to TRBD2. The sample consisted of peripheral blood, taken in the second trimester of pregnancy. The chain's CDR3 is CASSLATSGGNEQFF. DNA of the CDR3: TGTGCCAGCAGCTTGGCTACTAGCGGAGGCAATGAGCAGTTCTTC.